These T cell receptor beta chains were read from a single sample in a study of T cells after yellow fever vaccination. One entry per CDR3 protein results from TCRdb running MiXCR on the 5' RACE reads. The sample includes hundreds of thousands of distinct CDR3 sequences, 17% of them seen just once. The sample in question was PBMCs, obtained about 5 days after the first yellow fever vaccination. These receptors originate from a man between 18 and 35 years old who received the YFV17D yellow fever vaccine. Both conserved end residues are part of each CDR3. Each record gives: J gene, D gene, clone size, V gene, CDR3 protein, CDR3 DNA. D genes are given only for firm matches. Clone size is given for some rows only: seen once, a few or many times, or a class if the clone is expanded.

j_call: TRBJ2-5
d_call: TRBD2
clone_size: NA
v_call: TRBV20-1
cdr3_aa: CSANDPPNTSGDLQETQYF
cdr3_nt: TGCAGTGCTAACGACCCCCCCAATACTAGCGGGGACCTTCAAGAGACCCAGTACTTC

j_call: TRBJ2-7
d_call: NA
clone_size: NA
v_call: TRBV6-5
cdr3_aa: CASSYSSGDEQYF
cdr3_nt: TGTGCCAGCAGTTACTCGTCCGGTGACGAGCAGTACTTC

j_call: TRBJ2-5
d_call: TRBD1
clone_size: NA
v_call: TRBV9
cdr3_aa: CASNLQGEETQYF
cdr3_nt: TGTGCCAGCAACCTACAGGGGGAAGAGACCCAGTACTTC

j_call: TRBJ1-6
d_call: NA
clone_size: NA
v_call: TRBV5-1
cdr3_aa: CASSEDSSYNSPLHF
cdr3_nt: TGCGCCAGCAGCGAGGATAGCTCCTATAATTCACCCCTCCACTTT

j_call: TRBJ1-2
d_call: NA
clone_size: NA
v_call: TRBV18
cdr3_aa: CASSPEETRPGYTF
cdr3_nt: TGTGCCAGCTCACCAGAAGAAACCCGCCCGGGCTACACCTTC

j_call: TRBJ2-4
d_call: NA
clone_size: few
v_call: TRBV11-2
cdr3_aa: CASSLGGEWGNIQYF
cdr3_nt: TGTGCCAGCAGCTTAGGGGGCGAATGGGGTAACATTCAGTACTTC

j_call: TRBJ2-2
d_call: NA
clone_size: many
v_call: TRBV28
cdr3_aa: CASRDLNTGELFF
cdr3_nt: TGTGCCAGCAGGGACCTGAACACCGGGGAGCTGTTTTTT

j_call: TRBJ2-3
d_call: NA
clone_size: few
v_call: TRBV20-1
cdr3_aa: CSCEGTDTQYF
cdr3_nt: TGCAGTTGCGAGGGCACAGATACGCAGTATTTT

j_call: TRBJ2-5
d_call: NA
clone_size: NA
v_call: TRBV9
cdr3_aa: CASSVDAGFQETQYF
cdr3_nt: TGTGCCAGCAGCGTAGACGCGGGGTTCCAAGAGACCCAGTACTTC

j_call: TRBJ2-3
d_call: TRBD2
clone_size: few
v_call: TRBV29-1
cdr3_aa: CSVEDPGLAAYTDTQYF
cdr3_nt: TGCAGCGTTGAAGACCCTGGACTAGCGGCGTACACAGATACGCAGTATTTT

j_call: TRBJ2-1
d_call: TRBD1
clone_size: NA
v_call: TRBV29-1
cdr3_aa: CSVVQGAINEQFF
cdr3_nt: TGCAGCGTTGTACAGGGGGCGATCAATGAGCAGTTCTTC

j_call: TRBJ2-1
d_call: TRBD2
clone_size: many
v_call: TRBV27
cdr3_aa: CASSYSGTSGIEQFF
cdr3_nt: TGTGCCAGCAGTTACTCCGGGACTAGCGGGATCGAGCAGTTCTTC

j_call: TRBJ2-7
d_call: NA
clone_size: NA
v_call: TRBV2
cdr3_aa: CASSVSAADEQYF
cdr3_nt: TGTGCCAGCAGTGTCTCTGCGGCGGACGAGCAGTACTTC

j_call: TRBJ2-1
d_call: TRBD1
clone_size: NA
v_call: TRBV7-2
cdr3_aa: CASEGTRDRHYNEQFF
cdr3_nt: TGTGCCAGCGAAGGCACCCGGGACAGACACTACAATGAGCAGTTCTTC

j_call: TRBJ2-7
d_call: NA
clone_size: NA
v_call: TRBV6-1
cdr3_aa: CASSPYPGRSYEQYF
cdr3_nt: TGTGCCAGCAGCCCCTACCCCGGTAGGTCCTACGAGCAGTACTTC

j_call: TRBJ1-5
d_call: NA
clone_size: NA
v_call: TRBV5-5
cdr3_aa: CASSPGGVPYSNQPQHF
cdr3_nt: TGTGCCAGCAGCCCGGGCGGGGTGCCATATAGCAATCAGCCCCAGCATTTT

j_call: TRBJ1-5
d_call: NA
clone_size: few
v_call: TRBV27
cdr3_aa: CASSLSGGDRNQPQHF
cdr3_nt: TGTGCCAGCAGTTTATCAGGGGGGGATAGAAATCAGCCCCAGCATTTT

j_call: TRBJ2-1
d_call: TRBD1
clone_size: few
v_call: TRBV28
cdr3_aa: CASSTGQGSKRDEQFF
cdr3_nt: TGTGCCAGCAGTACCGGACAGGGGTCTAAGCGCGATGAGCAGTTCTTC

j_call: TRBJ1-1
d_call: TRBD1
clone_size: NA
v_call: TRBV7-9
cdr3_aa: CASSIYRETGDTEAFF
cdr3_nt: TGTGCCAGCAGCATATATAGGGAGACAGGGGACACTGAAGCTTTCTTT

j_call: TRBJ2-1
d_call: NA
clone_size: NA
v_call: TRBV4-2
cdr3_aa: CASSQDFVLNEQFF
cdr3_nt: TGTGCCAGCAGCCAAGATTTTGTGTTGAATGAGCAGTTCTTC

j_call: TRBJ1-1
d_call: NA
clone_size: few
v_call: TRBV7-8
cdr3_aa: CASSPPGLGEEGEAFF
cdr3_nt: TGTGCCAGCAGCCCGCCGGGGCTAGGGGAGGAAGGTGAAGCTTTCTTT

j_call: TRBJ2-5
d_call: TRBD2
clone_size: NA
v_call: TRBV3-1
cdr3_aa: CASSFTSGGLETQYF
cdr3_nt: TGTGCCAGCAGCTTTACTAGCGGGGGTTTGGAGACCCAGTACTTC

j_call: TRBJ1-5
d_call: TRBD1
clone_size: NA
v_call: TRBV11-2
cdr3_aa: CASSVDRGGNQPQHF
cdr3_nt: TGTGCCAGCAGCGTGGACAGGGGTGGCAATCAGCCCCAGCATTTT

j_call: TRBJ1-6
d_call: NA
clone_size: NA
v_call: TRBV20-1
cdr3_aa: CSVEAAWNSPLHF
cdr3_nt: TGCAGTGTTGAGGCGGCGTGGAATTCACCCCTCCACTTT

j_call: TRBJ2-3
d_call: TRBD2
clone_size: NA
v_call: TRBV5-4
cdr3_aa: CASSLRLAGSGTDTQYF
cdr3_nt: TGTGCCAGCAGCTTGCGACTAGCGGGTTCCGGTACAGATACGCAGTATTTT

j_call: TRBJ2-2
d_call: NA
clone_size: NA
v_call: TRBV10-3
cdr3_aa: CAIRRDSNTGELFF
cdr3_nt: TGTGCCATCAGGCGTGACAGTAACACCGGGGAGCTGTTTTTT

j_call: TRBJ2-3
d_call: NA
clone_size: few
v_call: TRBV5-6
cdr3_aa: CASSLDGGRTDTQYF
cdr3_nt: TGTGCCAGCAGCTTGGACGGGGGACGGACAGATACGCAGTATTTT

j_call: TRBJ1-2
d_call: NA
clone_size: few
v_call: TRBV10-3
cdr3_aa: CAISDVSNYGYTF
cdr3_nt: TGTGCCATCAGTGATGTCTCTAACTATGGCTACACCTTC

j_call: TRBJ2-5
d_call: NA
clone_size: few
v_call: TRBV6-2/TRBV6-3
cdr3_aa: CASSSSRGPPQYF
cdr3_nt: TGTGCCAGCAGTTCGTCCCGAGGACCACCCCAGTACTTC

j_call: TRBJ2-7
d_call: NA
clone_size: NA
v_call: TRBV4-1
cdr3_aa: CASSQDKGVPYEQYF
cdr3_nt: TGCGCCAGCAGCCAAGATAAAGGGGTCCCCTACGAGCAGTACTTC

j_call: TRBJ2-6
d_call: NA
clone_size: NA
v_call: TRBV29-1
cdr3_aa: CSVWGGRSGANVLTF
cdr3_nt: TGCAGCGTTTGGGGCGGCAGGTCTGGGGCCAACGTCCTGACTTTC

j_call: TRBJ1-1
d_call: NA
clone_size: many
v_call: TRBV19
cdr3_aa: CATKDRQNTEAFF
cdr3_nt: TGTGCCACCAAGGACAGACAGAACACTGAAGCTTTCTTT

j_call: TRBJ2-7
d_call: NA
clone_size: few
v_call: TRBV7-2
cdr3_aa: CASSLGTTGPFYEQYF
cdr3_nt: TGTGCCAGCAGCTTAGGGACCACAGGCCCTTTTTACGAGCAGTACTTC

j_call: TRBJ2-2
d_call: TRBD2
clone_size: few
v_call: TRBV4-3
cdr3_aa: CASSTGAGTSIFGELFF
cdr3_nt: TGCGCCAGCAGCACTGGGGCGGGGACTAGTATCTTCGGGGAGCTGTTTTTT

j_call: TRBJ2-3
d_call: TRBD2
clone_size: few
v_call: TRBV3-1
cdr3_aa: CASSPTSGSWDTQYF
cdr3_nt: TGTGCCAGCAGCCCCACTAGCGGGAGCTGGGATACGCAGTATTTT

j_call: TRBJ2-5
d_call: NA
clone_size: NA
v_call: TRBV3-1
cdr3_aa: CASSQDGSAQYF
cdr3_nt: TGTGCCAGCAGCCAAGACGGAAGCGCCCAGTACTTC

j_call: TRBJ2-2
d_call: NA
clone_size: few
v_call: TRBV4-2
cdr3_aa: CASSQNGGAPNTGELFF
cdr3_nt: TGTGCCAGCAGCCAAAATGGGGGGGCCCCGAACACCGGGGAGCTGTTTTTT

j_call: TRBJ2-5
d_call: TRBD2
clone_size: NA
v_call: TRBV6-2/TRBV6-3
cdr3_aa: CASSLTSGGIQETQYF
cdr3_nt: TGTGCCAGCAGCCTGACTAGCGGGGGGATTCAAGAGACCCAGTACTTC

j_call: TRBJ2-7
d_call: TRBD2
clone_size: many
v_call: TRBV10-3
cdr3_aa: CAISESLAGDHSYEQYF
cdr3_nt: TGTGCCATCAGTGAGTCGCTAGCGGGGGACCACTCCTACGAGCAGTACTTC

j_call: TRBJ2-7
d_call: TRBD1
clone_size: few
v_call: TRBV6-6
cdr3_aa: CASSQRDSYEQYF
cdr3_nt: TGTGCCAGCAGTCAACGGGACAGCTACGAGCAGTACTTC

j_call: TRBJ2-3
d_call: NA
clone_size: NA
v_call: TRBV19
cdr3_aa: CASSIGLTTDTQYF
cdr3_nt: TGTGCCAGTAGTATTGGGTTAACCACAGATACGCAGTATTTT

j_call: TRBJ1-2
d_call: NA
clone_size: NA
v_call: TRBV5-1
cdr3_aa: CASSLGRNSNYGYTF
cdr3_nt: TGCGCCAGCAGCTTGGGACGGAACAGTAACTATGGCTACACCTTC

j_call: TRBJ1-5
d_call: TRBD1
clone_size: few
v_call: TRBV2
cdr3_aa: CASGPTGLRQPQHF
cdr3_nt: TGTGCCAGCGGCCCGACAGGGTTACGTCAGCCCCAGCATTTT

j_call: TRBJ2-4
d_call: TRBD1
clone_size: few
v_call: TRBV2
cdr3_aa: CASSRGLGDIQYF
cdr3_nt: TGTGCCAGCTCCAGGGGGCTGGGGGACATTCAGTACTTC

j_call: TRBJ1-2
d_call: NA
clone_size: few
v_call: TRBV27
cdr3_aa: CASSGGGGLYGYTF
cdr3_nt: TGTGCCAGCAGCGGGGGCGGGGGCCTCTATGGCTACACCTTC